A single TCR beta chain is shown here with its context. What it binds is not known. Other DNA sequences in this sample translate to the same CDR3. Germline values: CDR1 MNHEY, CDR2 SVGAGI. This CDR3 is built from 13 residues. V gave up 5 bases and J gave up 1 base, with 8 bases separating them. Method: immunoSEQ multiplex PCR; TCRdb's copy keeps in-frame clones and lacks some. The sample holds under 400,000 clones, roughly 90% seen once. This sample is part of a study of cytomegalovirus exposure and HLA in healthy donors. For the study at large: It was reported in a later analysis that the 100 to 150 validation repertoires used the same platform as the approximately 670 first-cohort repertoires.

Study-wide points: Rare TCR sequences predominated, though certain public TCRs were found in many donors. It was reported that the classifier diagnosed cytomegalovirus status with high specificity and sensitivity in both the original and validation cohorts.

This receptor was taken from a man aged 25 to 40 in good health and CMV-seronegative. Material: PBMCs. J is TRBJ1-1 and V is TRBV6-5; D is undetermined. For the CDR3, the DNA is TGTGCCAGCAGTCGAAGAGAGAACACTGAAGCTTTCTTT. Amino acids: CASSRRENTEAFF.